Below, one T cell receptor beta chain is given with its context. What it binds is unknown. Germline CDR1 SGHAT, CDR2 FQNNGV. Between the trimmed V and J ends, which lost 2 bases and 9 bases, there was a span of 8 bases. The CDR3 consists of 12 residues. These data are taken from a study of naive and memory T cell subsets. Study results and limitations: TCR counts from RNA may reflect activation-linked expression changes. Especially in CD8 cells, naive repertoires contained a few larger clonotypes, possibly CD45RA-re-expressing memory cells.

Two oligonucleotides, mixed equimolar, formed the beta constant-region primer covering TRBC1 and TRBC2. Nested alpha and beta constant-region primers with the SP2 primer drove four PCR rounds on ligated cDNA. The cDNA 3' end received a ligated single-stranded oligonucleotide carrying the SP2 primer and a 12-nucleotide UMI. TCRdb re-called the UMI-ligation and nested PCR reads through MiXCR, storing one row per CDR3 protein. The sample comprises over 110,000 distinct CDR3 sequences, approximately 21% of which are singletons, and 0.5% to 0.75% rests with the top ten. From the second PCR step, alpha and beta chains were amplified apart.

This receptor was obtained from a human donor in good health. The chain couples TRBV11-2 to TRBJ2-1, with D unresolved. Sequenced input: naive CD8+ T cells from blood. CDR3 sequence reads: CASSLMDSEQFF. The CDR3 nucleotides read TGTGCCAGCAGCTTAATGGATAGTGAGCAGTTCTTC. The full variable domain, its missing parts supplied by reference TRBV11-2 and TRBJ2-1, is EAGVAQSPRYKIIEKRQSVAFWCNPISGHATLYWYQQILGQGPKLLIQFQNNGVVDDSQLPKDRFSAERLKGVDSTLKIQPAKLEDSAVYLCASSLMDSEQFFGPGTRLTVL.